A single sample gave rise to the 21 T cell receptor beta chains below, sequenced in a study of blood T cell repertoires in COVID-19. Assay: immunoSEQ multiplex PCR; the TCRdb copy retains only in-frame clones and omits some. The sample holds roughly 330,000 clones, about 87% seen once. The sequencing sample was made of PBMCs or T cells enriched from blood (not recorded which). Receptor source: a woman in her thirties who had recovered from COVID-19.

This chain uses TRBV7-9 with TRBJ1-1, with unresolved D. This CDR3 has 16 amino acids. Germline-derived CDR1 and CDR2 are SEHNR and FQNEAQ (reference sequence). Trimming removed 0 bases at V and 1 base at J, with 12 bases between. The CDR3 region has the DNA TGTGCCAGCAGCTTAGCGAACGACTCAAGGAACACTGAAGCTTTCTTT. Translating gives CASSLANDSRNTEAFF.

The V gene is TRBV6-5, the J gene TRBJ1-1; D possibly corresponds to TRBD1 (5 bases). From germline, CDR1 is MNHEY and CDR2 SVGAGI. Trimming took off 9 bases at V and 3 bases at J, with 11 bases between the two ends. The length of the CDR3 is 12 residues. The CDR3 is CASSRGDTEAFF. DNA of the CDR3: TGTGCCAGTTCTCGGGGGGACACTGAAGCTTTCTTT.

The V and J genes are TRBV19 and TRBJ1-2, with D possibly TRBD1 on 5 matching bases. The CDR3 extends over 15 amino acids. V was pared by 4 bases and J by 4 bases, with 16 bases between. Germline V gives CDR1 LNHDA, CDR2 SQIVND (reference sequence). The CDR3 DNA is TGTGCCAGTAGTAGGCCGGGACTGACAAGCTATGGCTACACCTTC. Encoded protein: CASSRPGLTSYGYTF.

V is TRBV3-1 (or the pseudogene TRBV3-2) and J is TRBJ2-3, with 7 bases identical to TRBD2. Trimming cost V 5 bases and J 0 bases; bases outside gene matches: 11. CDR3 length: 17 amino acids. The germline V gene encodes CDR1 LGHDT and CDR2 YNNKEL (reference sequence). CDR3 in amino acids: CASSAYGGSRSTDTQYF. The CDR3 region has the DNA TGTGCCAGCAGCGCCTACGGGGGGTCTCGGAGCACAGATACGCAGTATTTT.

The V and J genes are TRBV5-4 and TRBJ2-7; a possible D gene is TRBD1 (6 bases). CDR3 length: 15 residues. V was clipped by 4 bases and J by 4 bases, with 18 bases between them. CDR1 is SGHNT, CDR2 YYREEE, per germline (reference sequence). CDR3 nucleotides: TGTGCCAGCAGCCGAGTCCAACAGGGAAAGTACGAGCAGTACTTC. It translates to CASSRVQQGKYEQYF.

The CDR3 bases are TGTGCCAGCAGTTTTTCCCCCCCCCGGGGGGGCCGGGAGCAGTTCTTC. It codes for CASSFSPPRGGREQFF. The chain has TRBV27 and TRBJ2-1, with 8 bases that match TRBD2. The CDR3 runs to 16 residues. V shed 3 bases and J 10 bases; nucleotides not matched to a gene: 14. CDR1 is MNHEY and CDR2 is SMNVEV in the germline V gene (reference sequence).

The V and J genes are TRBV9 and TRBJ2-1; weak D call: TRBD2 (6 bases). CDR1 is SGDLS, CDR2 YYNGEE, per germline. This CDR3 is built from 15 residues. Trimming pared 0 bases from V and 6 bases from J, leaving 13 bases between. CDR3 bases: TGTGCCAGCAGCGTAGCGGTGACTAGTGTCAATGAGCAGTTCTTC. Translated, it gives CASSVAVTSVNEQFF.

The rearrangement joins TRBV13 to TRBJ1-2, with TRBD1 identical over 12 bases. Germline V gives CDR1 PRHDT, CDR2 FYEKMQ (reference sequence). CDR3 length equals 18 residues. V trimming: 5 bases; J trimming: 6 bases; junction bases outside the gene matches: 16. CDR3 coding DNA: TGTGCCAGCAGCCCAAATCTTTTTGGGACAGGGGGCTTTGATGGCTACACCTTC. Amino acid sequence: CASSPNLFGTGGFDGYTF.

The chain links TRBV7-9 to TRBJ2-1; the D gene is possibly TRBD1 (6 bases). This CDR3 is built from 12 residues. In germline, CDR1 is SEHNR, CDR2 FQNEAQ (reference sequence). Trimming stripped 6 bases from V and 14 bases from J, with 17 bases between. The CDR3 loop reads CASRSDLGQKFF. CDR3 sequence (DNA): TGTGCCAGCAGATCAGATCTGGGACAAAAGTTCTTC.

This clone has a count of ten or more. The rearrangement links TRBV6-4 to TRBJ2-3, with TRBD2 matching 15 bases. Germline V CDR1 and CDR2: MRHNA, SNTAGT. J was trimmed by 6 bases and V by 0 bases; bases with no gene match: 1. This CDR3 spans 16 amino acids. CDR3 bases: TGTGCCAGCAGTGACTCCGGGACTAGCGGGGGGGATACGCAGTATTTT. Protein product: CASSDSGTSGGDTQYF.

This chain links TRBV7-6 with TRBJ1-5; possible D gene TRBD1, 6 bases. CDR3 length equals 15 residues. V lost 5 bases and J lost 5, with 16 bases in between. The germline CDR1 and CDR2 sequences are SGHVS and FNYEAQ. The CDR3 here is CASSKDSEQDQPQHF. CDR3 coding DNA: TGTGCCAGCAGCAAGGACAGCGAGCAGGATCAGCCCCAGCATTTT.

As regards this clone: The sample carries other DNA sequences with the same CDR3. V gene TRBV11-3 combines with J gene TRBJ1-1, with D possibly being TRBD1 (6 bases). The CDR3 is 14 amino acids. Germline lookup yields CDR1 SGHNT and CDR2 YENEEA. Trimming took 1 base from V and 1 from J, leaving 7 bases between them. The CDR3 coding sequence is TGTGCCAGCAGCTTAGGGGGACAGAACACTGAAGCTTTCTTT. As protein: CASSLGGQNTEAFF. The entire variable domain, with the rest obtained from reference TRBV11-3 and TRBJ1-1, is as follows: EAGVVQSPRYKIIEKKQPVAFWCNPISGHNTLYWYLQNLGQGPELLIRYENEEAVDDSQLPKDRFSAERLKGVDSTLKIQPAELGDSAVYLCASSLGGQNTEAFFGQGTRLTVV.

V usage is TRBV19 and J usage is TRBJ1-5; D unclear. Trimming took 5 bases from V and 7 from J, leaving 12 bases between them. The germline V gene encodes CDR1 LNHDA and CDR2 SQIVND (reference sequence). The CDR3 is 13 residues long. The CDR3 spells CASSEQTGQPQHF. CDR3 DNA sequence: TGTGCCAGTAGTGAACAGACGGGGCAGCCCCAGCATTTT.

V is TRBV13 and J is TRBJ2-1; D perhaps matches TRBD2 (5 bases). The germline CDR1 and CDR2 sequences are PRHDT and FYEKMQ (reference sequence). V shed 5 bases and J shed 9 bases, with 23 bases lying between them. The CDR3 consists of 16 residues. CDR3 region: CASSPNPWTGRSEQFF. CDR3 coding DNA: TGTGCCAGCAGCCCAAACCCCTGGACGGGAAGGAGTGAGCAGTTCTTC.

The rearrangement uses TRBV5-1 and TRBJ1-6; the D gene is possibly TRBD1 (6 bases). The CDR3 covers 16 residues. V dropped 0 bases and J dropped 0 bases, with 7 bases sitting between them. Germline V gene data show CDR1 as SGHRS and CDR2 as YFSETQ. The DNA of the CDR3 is TGCGCCAGCAGCTTGGACAGGGTCTCCTATAATTCACCCCTCCACTTT. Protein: CASSLDRVSYNSPLHF. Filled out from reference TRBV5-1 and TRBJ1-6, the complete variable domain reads KAGVTQTPRYLIKTRGQQVTLSCSPISGHRSVSWYQQTPGQGLQFLFEYFSETQRNKGNFPGRFSGRQFSNSRSEMNVSTLELGDSALYLCASSLDRVSYNSPLHFGNGTRLTVT.

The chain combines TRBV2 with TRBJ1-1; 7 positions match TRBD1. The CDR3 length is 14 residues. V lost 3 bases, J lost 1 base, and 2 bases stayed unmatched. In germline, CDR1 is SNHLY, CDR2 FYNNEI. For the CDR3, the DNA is TGTGCCAGCAGTGAGTGGGACAGGAACACTGAAGCTTTCTTT. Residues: CASSEWDRNTEAFF.

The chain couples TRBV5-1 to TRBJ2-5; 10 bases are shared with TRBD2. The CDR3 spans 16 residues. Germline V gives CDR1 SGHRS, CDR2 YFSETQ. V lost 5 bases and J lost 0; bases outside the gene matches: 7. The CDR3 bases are TGCGCCAGCAGTCCCTCTAGCGGGGGCAACCAAGAGACCCAGTACTTC. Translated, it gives CASSPSSGGNQETQYF.

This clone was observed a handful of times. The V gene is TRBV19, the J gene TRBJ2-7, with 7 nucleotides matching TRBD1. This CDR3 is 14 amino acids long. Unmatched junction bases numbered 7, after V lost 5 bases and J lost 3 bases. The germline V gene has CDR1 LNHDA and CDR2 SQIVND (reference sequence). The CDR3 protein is CASSSRDRVYEQYF. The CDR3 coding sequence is TGTGCCAGTAGTTCCCGGGACAGAGTCTACGAGCAGTACTTC.

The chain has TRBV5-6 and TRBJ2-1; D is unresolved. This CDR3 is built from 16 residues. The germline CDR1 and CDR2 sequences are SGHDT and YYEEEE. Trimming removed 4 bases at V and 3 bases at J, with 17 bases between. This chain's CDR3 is CASSPSQIYYYNEQFF. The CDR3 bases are TGTGCCAGCAGCCCGTCCCAAATTTACTACTACAATGAGCAGTTCTTC. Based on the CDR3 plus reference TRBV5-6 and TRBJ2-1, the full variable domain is DAGVTQSPTHLIKTRGQQVTLRCSPKSGHDTVSWYQQALGQGPQFIFQYYEEEERQRGNFPDRFSGHQFPNYSSELNVNALLLGDSALYLCASSPSQIYYYNEQFFGPGTRLTVL.

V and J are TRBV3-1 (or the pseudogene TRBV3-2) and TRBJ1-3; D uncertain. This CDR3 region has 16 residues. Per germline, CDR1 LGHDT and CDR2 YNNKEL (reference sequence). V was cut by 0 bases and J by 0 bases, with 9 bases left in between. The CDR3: CASSQDQAVSGNTIYF. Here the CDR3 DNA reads TGTGCCAGCAGCCAAGATCAGGCCGTCTCTGGAAACACCATATATTTT.

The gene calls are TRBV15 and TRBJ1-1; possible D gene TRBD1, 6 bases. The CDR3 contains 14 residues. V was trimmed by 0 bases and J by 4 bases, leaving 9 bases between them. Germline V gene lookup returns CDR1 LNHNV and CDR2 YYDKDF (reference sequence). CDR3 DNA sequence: TGTGCCACCAGCAGAGACCCAGGGGCCACTGAAGCTTTCTTT. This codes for CATSRDPGATEAFF.